This T cell receptor beta chain originates from a study of memory CD4+ T cells and cytomegalovirus serostatus. Whole-study context: Healthy Belgian adult donors included under ten CMV-positive and 24 CMV-negative people. General observations from the study: A US-trained random forest predicted CMV serostatus with median AUC approximately 0.9. CD4+ memory repertoires contained about 40% of the roughly 150 reported CMV TCRbeta sequences.

Produced via immunoSEQ multiplex PCR; TCRdb's table is partial and in-frame only. The table records about 60,000 clones, 82% of them present only once. The sort gate was single viable CD3+CD4+CD8-CD45RO+ cells for memory CD4+ T cells. Serum IgG to CMV pp150, pp28, p38 and p52 defined serostatus. Germline values: CDR1 WSHSY, CDR2 SAAADI. The CDR3 has 16 residues. Losses at the gene ends were 6 bases for V and 3 bases for J; bases not matched to a gene: 14. A note on this clone: Its target is not known.

Sequenced: memory CD4+ T cells from blood. The chain couples TRBV10-2 to TRBJ2-7, with 7 bases identical to TRBD2. The sequence was obtained from an adult in good health and CMV-seronegative. Some clones in this sample may be carry-over from other donors' samples. The CDR3 loop is CASRPSLPRGSYEQYF. The CDR3 DNA sequence: TGCGCCAGCAGACCTAGTTTGCCCCGCGGGAGCTACGAGCAGTACTTC.